In its sample, the clone carrying this T cell receptor (beta chain) was seen a few times. The antigen is undetermined. TCRdb independently ran MiXCR on the reads; one entry per CDR3 protein. The data hold approximately 990,000 distinct CDR3 sequences, with roughly 31% observed a single time. The source of the sample is a study of T cell repertoires in cytomegalovirus infection. Study background: HLA-C-restricted CMV epitopes, recently identified, and well-studied HLA-B-restricted ones were used by the study. It was the public TCR beta signatures that indicated both CMV infection and matching HLA type. Study-level results: Carriers of CMV plus the relevant HLA were identified by cumulative public TCR beta family frequency. Clonotypes of TCR beta that were HLA-C-restricted and CMV-specific dominated the ex vivo response.

Trimming removed 5 bases from V and 4 bases from J, with 15 bases in between. CDR3 length: 15 residues. The germline CDR1 and CDR2 sequences are MNHEY and SMNVEV (reference sequence). The source was cultured CD8+ T cells from PBMCs, collected from culture after CMV antigen stimulation. This chain uses TRBV27 with TRBJ2-1; maybe TRBD2 (5 bases). The origin of this receptor is a human donor in good health (CMV status not recorded). Some clones in this sample may be carry-over from other donors' samples. The DNA for the CDR3 is TGTGCCAGCAGTCCGGACGCGAGCGGTTACAATGAGCAGTTCTTC. It encodes CASSPDASGYNEQFF.